The 28 T cell receptor beta chains below all came from one sample that was sequenced in a study of post-analysis software for immune sequencing data. The study, taken as a whole, reports: With TRBV5-6, TRBV5-1 and TRBV20-1 included, about 5 TRBV segments were more frequent in patients than in controls.

The library was made from cDNA and included unique molecular identifiers. TCRdb reprocessed the PCR reads with MiXCR, giving one entry per CDR3 protein. The table has 350,000 to 500,000 distinct CDR3 sequences, over 30% seen once; the top ten hold around 8%. These receptors are not linked to any known antigen. Sequenced: blood. These receptors were collected from a girl aged 2-10 years with multiple sclerosis.

The rearrangement uses TRBV19 and TRBJ2-5; a possible D gene is TRBD2 (5 bases). The J call is uncertain, as TRBJ2-7 better fits the DNA end. This CDR3 has 15 residues. CDR1 and CDR2 (germline): LNHDA, SQIVND (reference sequence). The CDR3 region has the DNA TGTGCCAGTAGTATCGCCAGCGGAGGACGGGACGAGCAGTACTTC. This encodes CASSIASGGRDEQYF.

The DNA for the CDR3 is TGTGCCAGCAGCCAATCCAGTCTGGGTGGGGCTAATGAAAAACTGTTTTTT. This sequence encodes CASSQSSLGGANEKLFF. The chain joins TRBV3-1 to TRBJ1-4; D gene ambiguous. Germline CDR1 and CDR2: LGHDT and YNNKEL (reference sequence). Between the trimmed V and J ends, which lost 2 bases and 3 bases, there was a span of 16 bases. CDR3 length: 17 amino acids.

This clonotype was seen a few times. V usage is TRBV20-1 and J usage is TRBJ2-7, with 7 bases fitting TRBD2. Germline assignment: CDR1 DFQATT and CDR2 SNEGSKA (reference sequence). The CDR3 contains 14 residues. V was clipped by 3 bases and J by 4 bases; unmatched bases: 9. The CDR3 DNA reads as TGCAGTGCTAGGAGCGGGACCCCCGATTACGAGCAGTACTTC. This gives the protein CSARSGTPDYEQYF.

The rearrangement uses TRBV28 and TRBJ2-3; the match to TRBD2 covers 11 bases. Germline V lookup: CDR1 MDHEN, CDR2 SYDVKM. The CDR3 runs to 19 residues. Losses at the gene ends were 5 bases for V and 2 bases for J; bases not matched to a gene: 15. CDR3 nucleotide sequence: TGTGCCAGCAGTCGCCGGAACTGCGGGACTAGCGGTCTCACAGATACGCAGTATTTT. It translates to CASSRRNCGTSGLTDTQYF. The whole variable domain, remainder taken from reference TRBV28 and TRBJ2-3, is DVKVTQSSRYLVKRTGEKVFLECVQDMDHENMFWYRQDPGLGLRLIYFSYDVKMKEKGDIPEGYSVSREKKERFSLILESASTNQTSMYLCASSRRNCGTSGLTDTQYFGPGTRLTVL.

The chain has TRBV27 and TRBJ2-7, with 7 bases lining up with TRBD1. CDR3 length: 17 amino acids. V was pared by 4 bases and J by 0 bases, with 12 bases of the junction left unmatched. In germline, CDR1 is MNHEY, CDR2 SMNVEV (reference sequence). The CDR3 spells CASSSPTHRGSSYEQYF. In DNA form, the CDR3 reads TGTGCCAGCAGTTCCCCAACTCACAGGGGCTCCTCCTACGAGCAGTACTTC.

This chain joins TRBV18 and TRBJ2-1, with D possibly TRBD1 on 5 matching bases. The J call is uncertain, as TRBJ2-7 better fits the DNA end. Germline CDR1 KGHSH, CDR2 LQKENI. The CDR3 has 14 residues. The CDR3 here is CASSRQGRDYEQYF. CDR3 in DNA: TGTGCCAGCTCACGCCAGGGAAGGGACTACGAGCAGTACTTC.

This clonotype appeared a few times. The gene calls are TRBV29-1 and TRBJ2-5; D is undetermined. The CDR3 runs 11 residues. Trimming pared 7 bases from V and 5 bases from J, leaving 11 bases between. Germline V lookup: CDR1 SQVTM, CDR2 ANQGSEA. The DNA of the CDR3 is TGCAGCGGGGCTGGGAAGGAGACCCAGTACTTC. Translation gives CSGAGKETQYF.

V usage is TRBV10-3 and J usage is TRBJ2-2; D possibly matches TRBD1 or TRBD2 (5 bases each). The CDR3 extends over 15 amino acids. The V and J ends lost 3 bases and 4 bases respectively, with 12 bases between them. Germline loops: CDR1 ENHRY, CDR2 SYGVKD. CDR3 sequence (DNA): TGTGCCATCAGTGACGGGGACGGCCTCACCGGGGAGCTGTTTTTT. Protein sequence: CAISDGDGLTGELFF.

Details on this clonotype: A junction end diverges from the germline sequence, so it may reflect a read error. The chain couples TRBV29-1 to TRBJ2-6, with 7 positions matching TRBD2. CDR1 SQVTM and CDR2 ANQGSEA come from the germline V gene. The CDR3 runs 16 residues. For the CDR3, the DNA is TGCAGCGTGGAACTAGCGCGTCGCTCTGGGGCCAACGTCCGGACTTTC. This gives the protein CSVELARRSGANVRTF.

The V and J genes are TRBV7-9 and TRBJ2-7; D remains ambiguous. V was shortened by 5 bases and J by 4 bases, with 6 bases between the two germline ends. This CDR3 region has 11 residues. Germline V gives CDR1 SEHNR, CDR2 FQNEAQ (reference sequence). The CDR3, as DNA: TGTGCCAGCAGCCCGGAATACGAGCAGTACTTC. As protein: CASSPEYEQYF.

The chain links TRBV7-2 to TRBJ2-7; D is possibly TRBD1 or TRBD2 (5 bases each). This CDR3 is 15 amino acids long. In germline, CDR1 is SGHTA, CDR2 FQGNSA. The ends were cut back, 3 bases at V and 2 bases at J, with 14 bases in the middle. Here the CDR3 reads CASSFRDGETYEQYF. In DNA form, the CDR3 reads TGTGCCAGCAGCTTCCGGGACGGGGAAACCTACGAGCAGTACTTC. The whole variable domain, filled in from reference TRBV7-2 and TRBJ2-7, reads GAGVSQSPSNKVTEKGKDVELRCDPISGHTALYWYRQSLGQGLEFLIYFQGNSAPDKSGLPSDRFSAERTGGSVSTLTIQRTQQEDSAVYLCASSFRDGETYEQYFGPGTRLTVT.

This clonotype has more than one count but fewer than ten. The V and J genes are TRBV24-1 and TRBJ2-1; TRBD2 agrees at 7 bases. V was pared by 4 bases and J by 10 bases, with 6 bases of the junction left unmatched. The CDR3 covers 13 residues. Germline V gene sequence: CDR1 KGHDR, CDR2 SFDVKD. CDR3 amino acids: CATSESGGLEQFF. The CDR3 region has the DNA TGTGCCACCAGTGAATCGGGGGGATTAGAGCAGTTCTTC.

This clonotype was seen a single time. This chain links TRBV15 with TRBJ2-7, with no clear D. Germline-derived CDR1 and CDR2 are LNHNV and YYDKDF (reference sequence). CDR3 length: 16 residues. The germline V and J ends were trimmed by 0 bases and 5 bases, with 17 bases remaining between them. The CDR3 spells CATSREIFSVNHEQYF. In nucleotides, the CDR3 is TGTGCCACCAGCAGAGAGATCTTCTCCGTCAACCACGAGCAGTACTTC.

This rearrangement joins TRBV5-5 to TRBJ1-5; D not certain. The V end lost 4 bases, the J end lost 5 bases, and 16 bases lay between the germline ends. CDR1 SGHKS and CDR2 YYEKEE come from the germline V gene (reference sequence). CDR3 length: 15 residues. CDR3 sequence: CASSLDPGVDQPQHF. CDR3 sequence (DNA): TGTGCCAGCAGCCTCGACCCGGGTGTCGATCAGCCCCAGCATTTT.

The CDR3 DNA sequence: TGTGCCAGCAGAAGTCCCGGGACAGGGGAAACTGAAGCTTTCTTT. Translation: CASRSPGTGETEAFF. The rearrangement uses TRBV28 and TRBJ1-1, with 10 bases fitting TRBD1. V shed 6 bases, J shed 5 bases, and the junction held 9 bases outside the gene matches. Germline V gene sequence: CDR1 MDHEN, CDR2 SYDVKM. The CDR3 totals 15 residues.

The CDR3 spells CASSLSSSGRMGEQFF. CDR3 bases: TGTGCCAGCAGCTTGAGCTCTAGCGGGAGAATGGGGGAGCAGTTCTTC. The rearrangement uses TRBV7-3 and TRBJ2-1; 10 nucleotides agree with TRBD2. V lost 3 bases to trimming and J lost 10 bases; unmatched junction nucleotides: 12. Germline CDR1 is SGHTA and CDR2 is FQGTGA. This CDR3 spans 16 amino acids.

V usage is TRBV28 and J usage is TRBJ2-7; the match to TRBD1 covers 7 bases. Germline V CDR1 and CDR2: MDHEN, SYDVKM. This CDR3 contains 15 residues. The ends lost 2 bases at V and 2 bases at J; junction bases unmatched: 6. The CDR3 nucleotides read TGTGCCAGCAGTTTAATCGACAGGGCGACCTACGAGCAGTACTTC. Encoded protein: CASSLIDRATYEQYF.

This clonotype was seen more than once but under ten times. V gene TRBV7-2 combines with J gene TRBJ2-7; 9 nucleotides align to TRBD2. Matching the DNA end better, TRBJ2-5 makes the J call doubtful. Germline values: CDR1 SGHTA, CDR2 FQGNSA. This CDR3 has 14 residues. Here the CDR3 DNA reads TGTGCCAGCAGCTTTAGCGGGAGCAGGGAGACCCAGTACTTC. It yields the protein CASSFSGSRETQYF.

The chain carries TRBV29-1 and TRBJ2-7; D may be TRBD1 or TRBD2 (5 bases each). Germline loops: CDR1 SQVTM, CDR2 ANQGSEA. The CDR3 covers 13 residues. V was trimmed by 5 bases and J by 3 bases, leaving 14 bases between them. The CDR3 here is CSVPLGPNYEQYF. The CDR3, as DNA: TGCAGCGTTCCTTTGGGACCGAACTACGAGCAGTACTTC.

The chain combines TRBV7-6 with TRBJ2-4; D is undetermined. The last part of the DNA fits TRBJ2-7 better; the J call may be wrong. Germline V gives CDR1 SGHVS, CDR2 FNYEAQ. This CDR3 spans 13 amino acids. CDR3 amino acids: CASSKGPNYEQYF. The CDR3 DNA is TGTGCCAGCAGCAAAGGACCCAACTACGAGCAGTACTTC.

This clonotype has only a few counts. The chain has TRBV12-3 or TRBV12-4 and TRBJ1-2; D is possibly TRBD1 (5 bases). CDR3 length: 14 amino acids. Deletions cut 5 bases from V and 7 bases from J, with 17 bases between. The CDR3: CASSPSRQGGGYTF. The DNA for the CDR3 is TGTGCCAGCAGTCCGTCTAGGCAGGGAGGTGGCTACACCTTC.

A note on this clonotype: The junction and the germline gene differ at one end; a read error may be behind it. The chain combines TRBV7-8 with TRBJ2-1, with 12 bases fitting TRBD2. The CDR3 loop spans 17 amino acids. The germline CDR1 and CDR2 sequences are SGHVS and FQNEAQ. The CDR3 region is CANSYSQLAGGLNEQFF. CDR3 sequence (DNA): TGTGCCAACAGCTACTCCCAACTAGCGGGGGGCCTTAATGAGCAGTTCTTC.

This clonotype has a single count. The rearrangement uses TRBV7-3 and TRBJ2-1, with D possibly TRBD1 on 6 matching bases. Germline CDR1 SGHTA, CDR2 FQGTGA. CDR3 length: 14 amino acids. Trimming stripped 4 bases from V and 2 bases from J, with 9 bases between. The CDR3 DNA is TGTGCCAGCAGCTGCGAGGGGGCCTACAATGAGCAGTTCTTC. This gives the protein CASSCEGAYNEQFF.

This chain joins TRBV20-1 and TRBJ2-3, with 7 nucleotides matching TRBD2. After removal of 6 bases from V and 2 bases from J, the junction contained 11 bases not matched to a gene. Germline CDR1 DFQATT, CDR2 SNEGSKA (reference sequence). This CDR3 spans 15 amino acids. CDR3 protein: CSARAGAGDTDTQYF. CDR3 DNA sequence: TGCAGTGCCCGAGCCGGGGCGGGAGACACAGATACGCAGTATTTT.

The CDR3 DNA follows: TGTGCCAGCAGGAAATATAGCGGGGGGGCAAAAACCGGGGAGCTGTTTTTT. It is translated as CASRKYSGGAKTGELFF. This chain links TRBV6-6 with TRBJ2-2; the match to TRBD2 covers 11 bases. The germline CDR1 and CDR2 sequences are MNHNY and SVGAGI (reference sequence). Trimming took 6 bases from V and 5 from J; bases not matched to a gene: 11. This CDR3 is 17 amino acids long.

This clonotype has only a few counts. The rearrangement uses TRBV12-3 or TRBV12-4 and TRBJ2-7; D is uncertain. The germline V and J ends were trimmed by 3 bases and 5 bases, with 11 bases remaining between them. The CDR3 has 13 amino acids. The CDR3 coding sequence is TGTGCCAGCAGTTTCGGGTTTCGGGACGAGCAGTACTTC. Its translation is CASSFGFRDEQYF.

In its sample, this clonotype was seen many times. This chain links TRBV29-1 with TRBJ2-7; D may match TRBD1 or TRBD2 (5 bases each). Germline-derived CDR1 and CDR2 are SQVTM and ANQGSEA. V was trimmed by 6 bases and J by 4 bases, leaving 16 bases between them. The CDR3 has 13 residues. CDR3 protein: CSVDQGREYEQYF. Here the CDR3 DNA reads TGCAGCGTGGACCAGGGAAGGGAGTACGAGCAGTACTTC.

This clonotype was seen more than once but under ten times. The chain combines TRBV4-2 with TRBJ2-7, with TRBD2 matching 7 bases. The V segment lost 0 bases and the J segment 2 bases; nucleotides outside the gene matches: 4. The germline V gene encodes CDR1 LGHNA and CDR2 YNFKEQ. The CDR3 spans 15 residues. CDR3 protein: CASSQEREWAYEQYF. CDR3 sequence (DNA): TGTGCCAGCAGCCAAGAGCGGGAGTGGGCCTACGAGCAGTACTTC.